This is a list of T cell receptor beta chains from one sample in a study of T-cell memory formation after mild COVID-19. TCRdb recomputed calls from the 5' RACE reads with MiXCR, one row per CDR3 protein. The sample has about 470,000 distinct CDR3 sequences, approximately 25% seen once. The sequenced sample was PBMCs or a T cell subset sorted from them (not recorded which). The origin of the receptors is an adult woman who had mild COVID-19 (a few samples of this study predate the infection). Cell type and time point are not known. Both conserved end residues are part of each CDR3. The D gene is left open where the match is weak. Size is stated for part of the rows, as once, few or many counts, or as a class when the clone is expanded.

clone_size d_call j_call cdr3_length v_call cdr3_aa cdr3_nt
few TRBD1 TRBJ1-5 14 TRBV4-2 CASSQTGGYQPQHF TGTGCCAGCAGCCAAACAGGGGGCTATCAGCCCCAGCATTTT
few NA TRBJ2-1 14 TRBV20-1 CSARDRILGSEQFF TGCAGTGCTAGAGACCGAATACTAGGATCTGAGCAGTTCTTC
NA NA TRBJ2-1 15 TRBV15 CATSTQVSSYNEQFF TGTGCCACCAGCACTCAGGTGAGCTCCTACAATGAGCAGTTCTTC
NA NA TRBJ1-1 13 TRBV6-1 CASNVGGNTEAFF TGTGCCAGCAATGTAGGGGGGAACACTGAAGCTTTCTTT
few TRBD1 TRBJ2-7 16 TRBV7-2 CASSLQGQGARFEQYF TGTGCCAGCAGCCTCCAGGGACAGGGGGCGCGTTTCGAGCAGTACTTC
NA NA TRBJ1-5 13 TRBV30 CAWREDGNQPQHF TGTGCCTGGAGGGAAGATGGCAATCAGCCCCAGCATTTT
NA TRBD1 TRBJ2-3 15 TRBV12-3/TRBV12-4 CASSLFGTGSDTQYF TGTGCCAGCAGTTTATTCGGGACAGGGTCAGATACGCAGTATTTT
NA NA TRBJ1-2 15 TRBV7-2 CASSLALTTNYGYTF TGTGCCAGCAGCTTAGCGCTTACAACTAACTATGGCTACACCTTC
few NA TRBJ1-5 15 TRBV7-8 CASSSQAGTYQPQHF TGTGCCAGCAGCTCGCAGGCAGGCACCTATCAGCCCCAGCATTTT
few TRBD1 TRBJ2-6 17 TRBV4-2 CASSQDRDPSGANVLTF TGTGCCAGCAGCCAGGACAGGGATCCCTCTGGGGCCAACGTCCTGACTTTC
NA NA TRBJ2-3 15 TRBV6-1 CASSAQVLGTDTQYF TGTGCCAGCAGTGCTCAGGTCTTGGGCACAGATACGCAGTATTTT
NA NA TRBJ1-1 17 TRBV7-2 CASSLGWTVGMNTEAFF TGTGCCAGCAGCTTAGGGTGGACAGTGGGGATGAACACTGAAGCTTTCTTT
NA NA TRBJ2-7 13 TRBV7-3 CASSRGLNYEQYF TGTGCCAGCAGCCGCGGACTTAACTACGAGCAGTACTTC
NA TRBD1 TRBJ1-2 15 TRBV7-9 CASSLFIRGNYGYTF TGTGCCAGCAGCTTATTCATCAGGGGGAACTATGGCTACACCTTC
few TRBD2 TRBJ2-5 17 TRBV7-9 CASSLAGLAAVKETQYF TGTGCCAGCAGCTTAGCGGGACTAGCGGCCGTTAAAGAGACCCAGTACTTC
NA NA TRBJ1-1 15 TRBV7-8 CASSFSSQLNTEAFF TGTGCCAGCAGCTTTAGTAGCCAGTTAAACACTGAAGCTTTCTTT
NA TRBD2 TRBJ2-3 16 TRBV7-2 CASSHSGRAGPDTQYF TGTGCCAGCAGTCATAGCGGGAGGGCCGGGCCAGATACGCAGTATTTT
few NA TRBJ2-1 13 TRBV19 CASSMDRYNEQFF TGTGCCAGTAGTATGGACAGATACAATGAGCAGTTCTTC
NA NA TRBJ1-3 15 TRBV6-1 CASMRASQAGNTIYF TGTGCCAGCATGAGGGCCTCACAGGCTGGAAACACCATATATTTT
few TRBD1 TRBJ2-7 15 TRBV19 CASSQGQGKAYEQYF TGTGCCAGTAGTCAAGGACAGGGGAAGGCCTACGAGCAGTACTTC
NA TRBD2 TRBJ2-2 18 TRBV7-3 CASSQGGLAGVRTGELFF TGTGCCAGCAGCCAAGGGGGACTAGCGGGAGTACGGACCGGGGAGCTGTTTTTT
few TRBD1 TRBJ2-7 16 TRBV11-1 CASSLGGQLLFYEQYF TGTGCCAGCAGCTTAGGGGGACAGCTTCTGTTCTACGAGCAGTACTTC
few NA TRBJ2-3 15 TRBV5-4 CASLRYGQPTDTQYF TGTGCCAGCTTGAGATACGGACAGCCCACAGATACGCAGTATTTT
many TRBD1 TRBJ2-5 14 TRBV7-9 CASSDRDREETQYF TGTGCCAGCAGCGACCGGGACAGGGAAGAGACCCAGTACTTC
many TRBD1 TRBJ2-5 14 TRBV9 CASSVGTGEETQYF TGTGCCAGCAGCGTAGGAACAGGGGAAGAGACCCAGTACTTC
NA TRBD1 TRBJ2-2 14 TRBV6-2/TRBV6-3 CASRGDSATGELFF TGTGCCAGCAGAGGGGACAGTGCCACCGGGGAGCTGTTTTTT
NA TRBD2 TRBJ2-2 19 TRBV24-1 CATSENPGLAGTNTGELFF TGTGCCACCAGTGAAAACCCGGGACTAGCGGGGACGAACACCGGGGAGCTGTTTTTT
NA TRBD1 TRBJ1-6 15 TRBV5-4 CASSLGTGGYSPLHF TGTGCCAGCAGCTTAGGGACAGGGGGCTATTCACCCCTCCACTTT